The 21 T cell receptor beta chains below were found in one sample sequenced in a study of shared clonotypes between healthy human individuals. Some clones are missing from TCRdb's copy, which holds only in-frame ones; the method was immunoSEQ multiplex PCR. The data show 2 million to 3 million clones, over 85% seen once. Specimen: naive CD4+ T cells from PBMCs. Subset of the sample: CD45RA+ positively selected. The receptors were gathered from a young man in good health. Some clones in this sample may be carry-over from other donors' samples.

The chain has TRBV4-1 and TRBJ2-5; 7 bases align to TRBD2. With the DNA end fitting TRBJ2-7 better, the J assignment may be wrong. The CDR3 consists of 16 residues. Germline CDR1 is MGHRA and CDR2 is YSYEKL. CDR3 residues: CASSQERGGLSYEQYF. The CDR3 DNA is TGCGCCAGCAGCCAAGAACGCGGGGGTCTCTCCTACGAGCAGTACTTC.

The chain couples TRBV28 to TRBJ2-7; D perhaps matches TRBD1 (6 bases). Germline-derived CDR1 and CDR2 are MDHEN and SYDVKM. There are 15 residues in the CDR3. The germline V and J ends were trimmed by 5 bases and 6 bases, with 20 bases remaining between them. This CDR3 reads CASSSDRPARGEQYF. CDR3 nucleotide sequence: TGTGCCAGCAGTAGCGACAGGCCGGCTAGGGGCGAGCAGTACTTC.

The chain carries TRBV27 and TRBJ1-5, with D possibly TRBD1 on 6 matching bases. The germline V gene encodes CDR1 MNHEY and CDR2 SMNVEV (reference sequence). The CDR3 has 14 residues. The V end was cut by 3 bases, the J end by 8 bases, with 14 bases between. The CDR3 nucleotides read TGTGCCAGCAGTTTCGAGGGGGGGGGCGAGCCCCAGCATTTT. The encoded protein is CASSFEGGGEPQHF.

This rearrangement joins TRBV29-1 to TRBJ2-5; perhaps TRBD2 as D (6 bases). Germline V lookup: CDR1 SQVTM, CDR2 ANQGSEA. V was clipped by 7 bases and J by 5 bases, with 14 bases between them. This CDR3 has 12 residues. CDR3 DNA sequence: TGCAGCGGGTCGACGCGGGGCGAGACCCAGTACTTC. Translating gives CSGSTRGETQYF. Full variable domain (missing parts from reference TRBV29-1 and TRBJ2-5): SAVISQKPSRDICQRGTSLTIQCQVDSQVTMMFWYRQQPGQSLTLIATANQGSEATYESGFVIDKFPISRPNLTFSTLTVSNMSPEDSSIYLCSGSTRGETQYFGPGTRLLVL.

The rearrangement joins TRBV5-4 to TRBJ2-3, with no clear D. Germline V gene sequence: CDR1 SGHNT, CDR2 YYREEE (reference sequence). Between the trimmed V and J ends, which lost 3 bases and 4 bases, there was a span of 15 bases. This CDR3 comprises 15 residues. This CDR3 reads CASSSTLVFPDTQYF. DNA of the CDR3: TGTGCCAGCAGCTCCACTCTAGTGTTCCCAGATACGCAGTATTTT.

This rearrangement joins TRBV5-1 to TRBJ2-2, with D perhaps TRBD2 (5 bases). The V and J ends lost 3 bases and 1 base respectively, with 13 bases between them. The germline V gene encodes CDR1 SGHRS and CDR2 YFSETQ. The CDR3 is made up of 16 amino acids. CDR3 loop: CASSSEGGGNTGELFF. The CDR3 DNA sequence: TGCGCCAGCAGCTCCGAAGGTGGAGGGAACACCGGGGAGCTGTTTTTT.

CDR3 region: CASSFSPTSGPSYEQYF. In DNA, the CDR3 is TGTGCCAGCTCATTTTCCCCTACTAGCGGGCCTTCCTACGAGCAGTACTTC. J is TRBJ2-7 and V is TRBV18; 9 bases align to TRBD2. The trim removed 5 bases at V and 1 base at J, leaving 12 bases unmatched. From germline, CDR1 is KGHSH and CDR2 LQKENI. The CDR3 length is 17 residues.

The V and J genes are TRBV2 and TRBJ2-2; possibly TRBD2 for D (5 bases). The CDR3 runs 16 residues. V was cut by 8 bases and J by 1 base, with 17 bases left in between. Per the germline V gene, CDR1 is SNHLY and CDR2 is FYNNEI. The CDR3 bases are TGTGCCAGCCTTAGCGAAGCGCTGAAGAACACCGGGGAGCTGTTTTTT. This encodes CASLSEALKNTGELFF.

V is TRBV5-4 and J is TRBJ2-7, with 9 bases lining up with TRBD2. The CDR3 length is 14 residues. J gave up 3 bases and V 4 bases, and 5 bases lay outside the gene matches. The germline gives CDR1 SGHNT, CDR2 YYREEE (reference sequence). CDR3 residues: CASSKGLANYEQYF. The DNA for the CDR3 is TGTGCCAGCAGCAAGGGACTAGCTAACTACGAGCAGTACTTC.

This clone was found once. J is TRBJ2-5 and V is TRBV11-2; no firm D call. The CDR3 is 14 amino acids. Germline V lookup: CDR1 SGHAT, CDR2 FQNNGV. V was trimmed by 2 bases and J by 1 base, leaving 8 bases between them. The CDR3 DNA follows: TGTGCCAGCAGCTTATCTGTCACCCAAGAGACCCAGTACTTC. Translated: CASSLSVTQETQYF.

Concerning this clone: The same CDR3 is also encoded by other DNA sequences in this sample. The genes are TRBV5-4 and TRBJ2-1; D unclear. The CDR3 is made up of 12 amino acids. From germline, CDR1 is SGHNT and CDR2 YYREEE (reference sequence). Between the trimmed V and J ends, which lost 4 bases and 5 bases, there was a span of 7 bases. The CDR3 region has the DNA TGTGCCAGCAGCCTAGACCACAATGAGCAGTTCTTC. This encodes CASSLDHNEQFF.

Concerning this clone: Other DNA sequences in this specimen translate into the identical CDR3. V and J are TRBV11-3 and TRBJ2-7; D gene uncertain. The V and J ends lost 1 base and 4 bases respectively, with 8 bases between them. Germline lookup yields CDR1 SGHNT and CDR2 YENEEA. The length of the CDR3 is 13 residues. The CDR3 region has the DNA TGTGCCAGCAGCTTAGGCCCAGCGTACGAGCAGTACTTC. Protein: CASSLGPAYEQYF.

The CDR3 here is CASSVAGRKGSGELFF. The CDR3 DNA sequence: TGTGCCAGCAGCGTAGCTGGACGGAAGGGTAGCGGGGAGCTGTTTTTT. The chain has TRBV9 and TRBJ2-2; D not resolved. This CDR3 has 16 residues. Germline V gives CDR1 SGDLS, CDR2 YYNGEE. The V and J ends lost 0 bases and 7 bases respectively, with 16 bases between them.

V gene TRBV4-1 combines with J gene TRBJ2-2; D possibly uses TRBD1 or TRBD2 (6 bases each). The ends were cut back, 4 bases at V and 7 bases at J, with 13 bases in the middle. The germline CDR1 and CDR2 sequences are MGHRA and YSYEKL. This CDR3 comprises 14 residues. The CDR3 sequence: CASSRQVGSGELFF. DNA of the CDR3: TGCGCCAGCAGCCGACAGGTCGGGAGCGGGGAGCTGTTTTTT.

The CDR3 sequence is CASSLTANSDEQYF. In nucleotides, the CDR3 is TGTGCCAGCAGCTTGACCGCAAACAGTGACGAGCAGTACTTC. This chain connects TRBV7-3 to TRBJ2-7; D remains ambiguous. V was clipped by 3 bases and J by 5 bases, with 14 bases between them. The germline gives CDR1 SGHTA, CDR2 FQGTGA. There are 14 residues in the CDR3.

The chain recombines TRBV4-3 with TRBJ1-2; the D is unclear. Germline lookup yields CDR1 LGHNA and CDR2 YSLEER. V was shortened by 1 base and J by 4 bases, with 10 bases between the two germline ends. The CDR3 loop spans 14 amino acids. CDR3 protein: CASSQVSTVYGYTF. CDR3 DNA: TGCGCCAGCAGCCAAGTTAGCACAGTCTATGGCTACACCTTC.

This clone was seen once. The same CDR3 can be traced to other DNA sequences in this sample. The CDR3 nucleotides read TGTGCCAGCAGTTTATCGAGGACAGGGTCCTACGAGCAGTACTTC. This encodes CASSLSRTGSYEQYF. The chain combines TRBV27 with TRBJ2-7, with 8 bases lining up with TRBD1. Germline V gene data show CDR1 as MNHEY and CDR2 as SMNVEV (reference sequence). The CDR3 totals 15 residues. V lost 0 bases and J lost 1; bases outside the gene matches: 2.

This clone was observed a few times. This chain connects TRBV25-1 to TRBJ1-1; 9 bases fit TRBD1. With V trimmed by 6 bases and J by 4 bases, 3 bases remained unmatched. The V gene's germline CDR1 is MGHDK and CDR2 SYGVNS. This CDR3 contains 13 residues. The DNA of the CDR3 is TGTGCCAGCAGCGGGACAGGGAGCACTGAAGCTTTCTTT. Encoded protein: CASSGTGSTEAFF.

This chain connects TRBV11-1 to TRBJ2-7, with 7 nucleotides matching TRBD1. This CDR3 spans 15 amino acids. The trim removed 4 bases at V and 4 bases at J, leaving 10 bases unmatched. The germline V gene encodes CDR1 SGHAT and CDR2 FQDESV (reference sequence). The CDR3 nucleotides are TGTGCCAGCAGCTCCCGGGGACAGATTGAATACGAGCAGTACTTC. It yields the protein CASSSRGQIEYEQYF. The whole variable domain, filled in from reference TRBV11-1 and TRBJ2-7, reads EAEVAQSPRYKITEKSQAVAFWCDPISGHATLYWYRQILGQGPELLVQFQDESVVDDSQLPKDRFSAERLKGVDSTLKIQPAELGDSAMYLCASSSRGQIEYEQYFGPGTRLTVT.

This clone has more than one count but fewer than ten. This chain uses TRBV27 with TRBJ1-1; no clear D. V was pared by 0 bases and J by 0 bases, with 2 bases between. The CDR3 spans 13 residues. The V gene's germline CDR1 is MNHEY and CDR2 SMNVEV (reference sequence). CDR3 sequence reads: CASSLSMNTEAFF. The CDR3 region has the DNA TGTGCCAGCAGTTTATCGATGAACACTGAAGCTTTCTTT.

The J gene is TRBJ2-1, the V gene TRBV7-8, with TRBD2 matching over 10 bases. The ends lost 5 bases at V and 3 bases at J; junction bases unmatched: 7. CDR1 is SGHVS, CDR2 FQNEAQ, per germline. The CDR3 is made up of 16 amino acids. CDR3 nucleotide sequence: TGTGCCAGCAGCCGTGGAACTAGCGGGGACTACAATGAGCAGTTCTTC. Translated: CASSRGTSGDYNEQFF. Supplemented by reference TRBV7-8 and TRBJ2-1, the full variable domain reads GAGVSQSPRYKVAKRGQDVALRCDPISGHVSLFWYQQALGQGPEFLTYFQNEAQLDKSGLPSDRFFAERPEGSVSTLKIQRTQQEDSAVYLCASSRGTSGDYNEQFFGPGTRLTVL.